The clone carrying this T cell receptor (beta chain) was found many times. What it binds is unknown. CDR3-region Arm-PCR and iRepertoire HTBI primers produced the TCR beta libraries. TCRdb analysed the multiplex PCR reads with MiXCR anew, one entry per CDR3 protein. Among about 540,000 distinct CDR3 sequences listed, less than 15% were seen once. Time point given: newly diagnosed GD, antithyroid drugs for less than 3 months. PBMC RNA was the source of the TCR library. This record comes from a study of regulatory T cells in long-lasting Graves disease. Whole-study results and caveats: When disease was persistent, TRBV28, TRBJ1-2 and TRBJ2-5 were the favored segments.

This CDR3 is 17 amino acids long. V was pared by 0 bases and J by 7 bases, with 10 bases of the junction left unmatched. These data were likewise used in another study, on T cells in Graves' hyperthyroidism and ophthalmopathy. Per that paper: In blood, most of the thyroid clonotypes expanded above 0.001 were also present.

The specimen comprised peripheral blood mononuclear cells (PBMCs), sampled at new diagnosis, from a patient treated with antithyroid drugs. The source is a young man with Graves disease. The V gene is TRBV12-3 or TRBV12-4, the J gene TRBJ2-4; TRBD1 aligns across 9 bases. CDR3 protein: CASSLAGPGTGTNIQYF. The CDR3 nucleotides are TGTGCCAGCAGTTTAGCGGGACCCGGGACAGGGACGAACATTCAGTACTTC.